This T cell receptor beta chain emerged from a study of T cell responses to AZD1222 COVID-19 vaccine. Study-wide points: The study identified only five to seven AZD1222 recipients as seropositive at baseline. Reportedly, nearly half the spike-specific TCRs target unmutated variant regions.

TCRdb keeps only in-frame clones here, not all; method: immunoSEQ multiplex PCR. This repertoire shows about 150,000 clones, roughly nine tenths found once; its top ten account for 6.5% to 8%. The CDR3 sequence is 13 residues long. CDR1 SGHNT and CDR2 YENEEA come from the germline V gene. The V end was cut by 1 base, the J end by 0 bases, with 2 bases between. Turning to this clone: Antigen specificity is unknown.

The material was peripheral blood, obtained 28 days after the second dose of the MenACWY control vaccine. The receptor comes from an adult who received the MenACWY meningococcal vaccine as a control. The chain carries TRBV11-3 and TRBJ2-3; no clear D gene. Written as DNA, the CDR3 is TGTGCCAGCAGCTTAGGTAGCACAGATACGCAGTATTTT. Its translation: CASSLGSTDTQYF.